This T cell receptor (beta chain) was captured by sequencing in a study of blood T cell repertoires in COVID-19. Assay used: immunoSEQ multiplex PCR; TCRdb lists only in-frame clones, some missing. The table has 150,000 to 250,000 clones, roughly 87% seen once. After removal of 4 bases from V and 2 bases from J, the junction contained 5 bases not matched to a gene. Looked up from germline, CDR1 is SGHNT and CDR2 is YYREEE (reference sequence). The CDR3 loop spans 16 amino acids. V usage is TRBV5-4 and J usage is TRBJ2-6, with 8 bases aligning to TRBD2. The origin of this receptor is a woman aged 30 to 39 who had recovered from COVID-19. Sequencing was performed on PBMCs or T cells enriched from blood (not recorded which). CDR3 region: CASSQGGGPGANVLTF. The CDR3 bases are TGTGCCAGCAGCCAGGGCGGGGGGCCTGGGGCCAACGTCCTGACTTTC. Full variable domain (outside the CDR3, taken from reference TRBV5-4 and TRBJ2-6): ETGVTQSPTHLIKTRGQQVTLRCSSQSGHNTVSWYQQALGQGPQFIFQYYREEENGRGNFPPRFSGLQFPNYSSELNVNALELDDSALYLCASSQGGGPGANVLTFGAGSRLTVL.